The sequence of this T cell receptor (beta chain) was determined in a study of shared clonotypes between healthy human individuals. Study information: The study enrolled a couple of women and three men aged 18 to 49. Study-wide results and caveats: Among the subsets, naive ones generally showed larger estimated richness than memory ones.

Points on this clone: The antigen is not known.

Authors' processing steps: Junction-only sequences produced by ImmunoSEQ had no quality scores, so filtering differed. Measured with immunoSEQ multiplex PCR; TCRdb has only the in-frame clones, and not every one. D and trimming come from the DNA, and the V and J calls and clone size come from that table. Here the sample spans more than 2 million clones, over 85% being singletons. Germline CDR1 is SEHNR and CDR2 is FQNEAQ (reference sequence). Trimming removed 7 bases at V and 7 bases at J, with 24 bases between. CDR3 length equals 16 residues. Terminally differentiated effector memory CD45RA+ cells were excluded by CCR7 positive selection of CD45RO-negative cells. Among the donors, all were Caucasian adults who lived in Nashville, Tennessee.

The chain uses TRBV7-9 and TRBJ2-3; D not certain. Input material: naive CD8+ T cells from PBMCs. The receptor comes from a man between 18 and 29 years old in good health. Some clones in this sample may be carry-over from other donors' samples. The CDR3 loop is CASKTGSGRKTNTQYF. CDR3 in DNA: TGTGCCAGCAAAACCGGATCGGGCCGCAAGACCAATACGCAGTATTTT. Together with reference TRBV7-9 and TRBJ2-3, the CDR3 gives the full variable domain: DTGVSQNPRHKITKRGQNVTFRCDPISEHNRLYWYRQTLGQGPEFLTYFQNEAQLEKSRLLSDRFSAERPKGSFSTLEIQRTEQGDSAMYLCASKTGSGRKTNTQYFGPGTRLTVL.